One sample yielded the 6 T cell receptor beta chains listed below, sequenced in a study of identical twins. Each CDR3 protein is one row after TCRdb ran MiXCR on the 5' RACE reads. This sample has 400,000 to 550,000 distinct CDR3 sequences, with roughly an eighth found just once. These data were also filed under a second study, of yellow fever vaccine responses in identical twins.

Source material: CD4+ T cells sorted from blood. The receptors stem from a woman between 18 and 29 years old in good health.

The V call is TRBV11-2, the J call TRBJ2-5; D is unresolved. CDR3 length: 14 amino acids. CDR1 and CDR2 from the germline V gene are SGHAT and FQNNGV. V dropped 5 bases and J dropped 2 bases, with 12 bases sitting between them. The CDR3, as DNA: TGTGCCAGCAGCGCCCCGACAAGTCAAGAGACCCAGTACTTC. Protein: CASSAPTSQETQYF.

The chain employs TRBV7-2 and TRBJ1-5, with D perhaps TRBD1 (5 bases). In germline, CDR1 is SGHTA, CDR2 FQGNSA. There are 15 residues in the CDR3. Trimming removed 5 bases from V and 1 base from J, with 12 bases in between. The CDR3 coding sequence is TGTGCCAGCAGCCTAATCGGGGGAAGCAATCAGCCCCAGCATTTT. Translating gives CASSLIGGSNQPQHF.

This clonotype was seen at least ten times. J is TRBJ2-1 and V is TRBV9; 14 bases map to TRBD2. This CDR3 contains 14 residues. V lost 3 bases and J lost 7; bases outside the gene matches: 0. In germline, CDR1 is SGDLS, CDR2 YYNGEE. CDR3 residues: CASSGTSGRNEQFF. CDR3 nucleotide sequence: TGTGCCAGCAGCGGGACTAGCGGGAGGAATGAGCAGTTCTTC.

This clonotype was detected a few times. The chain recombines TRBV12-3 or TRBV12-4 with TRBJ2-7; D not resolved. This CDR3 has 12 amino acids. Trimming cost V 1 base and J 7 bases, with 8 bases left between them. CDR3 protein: CASSLVFGEQYF. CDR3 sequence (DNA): TGTGCCAGCAGTTTAGTCTTTGGAGAGCAGTACTTC.

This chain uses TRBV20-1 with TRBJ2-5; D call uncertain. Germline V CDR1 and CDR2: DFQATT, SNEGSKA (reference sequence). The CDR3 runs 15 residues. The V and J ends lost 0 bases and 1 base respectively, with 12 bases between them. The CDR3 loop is CSARDRVRPQETQYF. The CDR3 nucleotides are TGCAGTGCTAGAGATCGGGTACGCCCCCAAGAGACCCAGTACTTC.

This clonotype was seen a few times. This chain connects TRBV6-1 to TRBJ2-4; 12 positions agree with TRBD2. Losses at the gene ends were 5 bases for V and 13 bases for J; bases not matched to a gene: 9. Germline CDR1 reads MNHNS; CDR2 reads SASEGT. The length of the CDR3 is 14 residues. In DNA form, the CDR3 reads TGTGCCAGCAGTCCCGGACTAGCGGGACCGATACAGTACTTC. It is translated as CASSPGLAGPIQYF.